These 26 T cell receptor beta chains were sequenced from one sample in a study of graft-versus-host responses after intestinal transplantation. The antigens these receptors bind are not known. Here immunoSEQ multiplex PCR was the method, and the copy in TCRdb shows in-frame clones only, minus some. The repertoire holds about 85,000 clones, with around 90% as singletons. This material consisted of unstimulated CD8+ T cells sorted from spleen or lymph node cells, taken before transplant. These receptors all come from a human donor who was the organ donor for an intestinal transplant.

This clone was detected only once. The gene calls are TRBV6-4 and TRBJ2-3; 8 bases map to TRBD2. V shed 3 bases and J 1 base; nucleotides not matched to a gene: 0. Germline values: CDR1 MRHNA, CDR2 SNTAGT. The CDR3 is 14 residues long. The CDR3 sequence: CASSEAGGTDTQYF. CDR3 nucleotide sequence: TGTGCCAGCAGTGAAGCGGGAGGCACAGATACGCAGTATTTT.

The V and J genes are TRBV27 and TRBJ1-2, with D uncertain. CDR3 length equals 13 residues. The V gene lost 6 bases and the J gene lost 4 bases, with 12 bases spanning the gap. CDR1 and CDR2 from the germline V gene are MNHEY and SMNVEV (reference sequence). CDR3 in amino acids: CASRDSGAYGYTF. As DNA, the CDR3 is TGTGCCAGCAGAGATTCAGGAGCCTATGGCTACACCTTC.

The chain couples TRBV18 to TRBJ2-7; 7 nucleotides align to TRBD2. Germline CDR1 is KGHSH and CDR2 is LQKENI. The length of the CDR3 is 19 residues. Trimming removed 6 bases from V and 7 bases from J; junction bases left unmatched: 27. In DNA form, the CDR3 reads TGTGCCAGCTCTGTCCTTTTAGGTCCAGCGGGACTACTTACGAGAGAGCAGTACTTC. It yields the protein CASSVLLGPAGLLTREQYF.

This sequence joins TRBV9 and TRBJ2-5, with TRBD2 as a possible D gene (6 bases). The CDR3 is 13 amino acids. The V gene's germline CDR1 is SGDLS and CDR2 YYNGEE. Between the trimmed V and J ends, which lost 2 bases and 3 bases, there was a span of 8 bases. CDR3 DNA sequence: TGTGCCAGCAGCGTGAGGAGGGAAGAGACCCAGTACTTC. Its translation is CASSVRREETQYF.

The chain joins TRBV27 to TRBJ2-3, with D maybe TRBD1 (5 bases). Trimming cost V 5 bases and J 0 bases, with 15 bases left between them. Germline V lookup: CDR1 MNHEY, CDR2 SMNVEV (reference sequence). The CDR3 has 16 amino acids. The DNA of the CDR3 is TGTGCCAGCAGTCCCCTCCCAGGGCTAAGCACAGATACGCAGTATTTT. Translated: CASSPLPGLSTDTQYF.

V gene TRBV18 combines with J gene TRBJ1-1, with 9 bases identical to TRBD1. Germline V gene sequence: CDR1 KGHSH, CDR2 LQKENI. This CDR3 spans 15 amino acids. V was clipped by 5 bases and J by 4 bases; unmatched bases: 8. In DNA, the CDR3 is TGTGCCAGCTCAGCCGGGACAGGGTATTTCACTGAAGCTTTCTTT. This gives the protein CASSAGTGYFTEAFF. Combining the CDR3 with reference TRBV18 and TRBJ1-1 gives the whole variable domain NAGVMQNPRHLVRRRGQEARLRCSPMKGHSHVYWYRQLPEEGLKFMVYLQKENIIDESGMPKERFSAEFPKEGPSILRIQQVVRGDSAAYFCASSAGTGYFTEAFFGQGTRLTVV.

The CDR3: CASSHDTYAYNEQFF. Written as DNA, the CDR3 is TGTGCCAGCAGCCATGACACCTACGCCTACAATGAGCAGTTCTTC. V gene TRBV9 combines with J gene TRBJ2-1, with D hard to call. The germline gives CDR1 SGDLS, CDR2 YYNGEE. The CDR3 has 15 amino acids. Trimming stripped 4 bases from V and 2 bases from J, with 13 bases between. Looking up the rest from reference TRBV9 and TRBJ2-1 gives the full variable domain: DSGVTQTPKHLITATGQRVTLRCSPRSGDLSVYWYQQSLDQGLQFLIQYYNGEERAKGNILERFSAQQFPDLHSELNLSSLELGDSALYFCASSHDTYAYNEQFFGPGTRLTVL.

The chain combines TRBV10-3 with TRBJ1-1; 10 bases agree with TRBD1. Germline V gene data show CDR1 as ENHRY and CDR2 as SYGVKD. Germline trimming cut 2 bases from V and 4 bases from J; bases unmatched to any gene: 4. The CDR3 consists of 15 residues. The CDR3 DNA reads as TGTGCCATCAGTGAGGACAGGGGGCTCGGCACTGAAGCTTTCTTT. It encodes CAISEDRGLGTEAFF.

This clone was detected only once. The rearrangement joins TRBV2 to TRBJ2-3, with D tentatively TRBD2 (5 bases). Per germline, CDR1 SNHLY and CDR2 FYNNEI. Trimming removed 6 bases from V and 2 bases from J, with 15 bases in between. This CDR3 has 15 amino acids. CDR3 sequence reads: CASSASGFNTDTQYF. DNA for the CDR3: TGTGCCAGCAGCGCTTCGGGGTTTAACACAGATACGCAGTATTTT.

This chain joins TRBV6-5 and TRBJ2-7; no definite D call. V was cut by 2 bases and J by 0 bases, with 5 bases left in between. The V gene's germline CDR1 is MNHEY and CDR2 SVGAGI. CDR3 length: 13 residues. The CDR3 DNA is TGTGCCAGCAGTTACGGGAACTCCTACGAGCAGTACTTC. Its translation is CASSYGNSYEQYF.

The genes are TRBV9 and TRBJ2-7, with 7 bases that match TRBD1. The trim removed 0 bases at V and 5 bases at J, leaving 8 bases unmatched. Germline V gives CDR1 SGDLS, CDR2 YYNGEE. This CDR3 region has 15 residues. DNA for the CDR3: TGTGCCAGCAGCGTAGTGGCAGGGGGTGAGCACGAGCAGTACTTC. Its protein is CASSVVAGGEHEQYF.

The genes are TRBV2 and TRBJ2-7, with TRBD2 matching over 11 bases. Trimming at V came to 5 bases and at J to 1 base, leaving 7 bases not matched to a gene. Germline CDR1 reads SNHLY; CDR2 reads FYNNEI. CDR3 length: 16 residues. The CDR3 protein is CASSPSGTSGSYEQYF. The CDR3 bases are TGTGCCAGCAGTCCCTCCGGGACTAGCGGTTCCTACGAGCAGTACTTC. Filled out from reference TRBV2 and TRBJ2-7, the complete variable domain reads EPEVTQTPSHQVTQMGQEVILRCVPISNHLYFYWYRQILGQKVEFLVSFYNNEISEKSEIFDDQFSVERPDGSNFTLKIRSTKLEDSAMYFCASSPSGTSGSYEQYFGPGTRLTVT.

CDR3 bases: TGTGCCTGCCCGGGCCTCCTTTCCTACGAGCAGTACTTC. This codes for CACPGLLSYEQYF. This chain connects TRBV30 to TRBJ2-7; D gene uncertain. Trimming removed 6 bases from V and 1 base from J, with 13 bases in between. This CDR3 has 13 residues. Germline V gene lookup returns CDR1 GTSNPN and CDR2 SVGIG (reference sequence). The full variable domain, in which reference TRBV30 and TRBJ2-7 provide the parts outside the CDR3, is SQTIHQWPATLVQPVGSPLSLECTVEGTSNPNLYWYRQAAGRGLQLLFYSVGIGQISSEVPQNLSASRPQDRQFILSSKKLLLSDSGFYLCACPGLLSYEQYFGPGTRLTVT.

This clone is a singleton in its sample. The chain has TRBV15 and TRBJ1-1, with TRBD1 matching 10 bases. V lost 5 bases and J lost 5; bases outside the gene matches: 5. Germline CDR1 reads LNHNV; CDR2 reads YYDKDF (reference sequence). The CDR3 length is 14 residues. CDR3 amino acids: CATSGGQGRTEAFF. In DNA form, the CDR3 reads TGTGCCACCAGCGGGGGACAGGGGCGGACTGAAGCTTTCTTT.

The chain joins TRBV11-2 to TRBJ2-3; D gene uncertain. The germline V and J ends were trimmed by 5 bases and 6 bases, with 15 bases remaining between them. CDR3 length equals 14 residues. CDR1 SGHAT and CDR2 FQNNGV come from the germline V gene. The chain's CDR3 is CASSLYGNSDTQYF. The CDR3 DNA is TGTGCCAGCAGCCTCTATGGGAATTCCGATACGCAGTATTTT.

This clone was picked up one time. V gene TRBV5-1 combines with J gene TRBJ2-5; 7 positions agree with TRBD2. Trimming cost V 5 bases and J 2 bases; bases outside gene matches: 9. Per germline, CDR1 SGHRS and CDR2 YFSETQ. The CDR3 length is 15 residues. The CDR3 DNA sequence: TGCGCCAGCAGTTCGGGAGGCGGGGAGCAAGAGACCCAGTACTTC. Protein product: CASSSGGGEQETQYF.

The chain combines TRBV14 with TRBJ1-2; no clear D. This CDR3 spans 12 amino acids. Germline V gene sequence: CDR1 SGHDN, CDR2 FVKESK. The V end was cut by 3 bases, the J end by 7 bases, with 9 bases between. The CDR3 here is CASSHASFGYTF. As DNA, the CDR3 is TGTGCCAGCAGCCATGCCAGTTTTGGCTACACCTTC.

The V gene is TRBV29-1, the J gene TRBJ2-1; 16 positions agree with TRBD2. Germline lookup yields CDR1 SQVTM and CDR2 ANQGSEA. This CDR3 has 18 amino acids. J gave up 8 bases and V 3 bases, and 13 bases lay outside the gene matches. The CDR3 region has the DNA TGCAGCGTTGAGGGGGGACTAGCGGGAGGGCGTAAGGTTGATGAGCAGTTCTTC. Translating gives CSVEGGLAGGRKVDEQFF.

The chain combines TRBV6-1 with TRBJ1-4; tentative D call: TRBD1 (6 bases). The CDR3 has 17 amino acids. V lost 3 bases and J lost 0, with 14 bases in between. Germline V gives CDR1 MNHNS, CDR2 SASEGT. The CDR3 here is CASSDRGTFATNEKLFF. CDR3 in DNA: TGTGCCAGCAGTGATAGGGGGACCTTCGCAACTAATGAAAAACTGTTTTTT.

The chain uses TRBV4-3 and TRBJ2-7, with D tentatively TRBD2 (5 bases). V dropped 1 base and J dropped 2 bases, with 9 bases sitting between them. Looked up from germline, CDR1 is LGHNA and CDR2 is YSLEER. The CDR3 length is 14 residues. CDR3 bases: TGCGCCAGCAGCCAAGCCCCCGGGACCTACGAGCAGTACTTC. The encoded protein is CASSQAPGTYEQYF.

This chain connects TRBV11-2 to TRBJ2-5; TRBD2 aligns across 14 bases. V was clipped by 5 bases and J by 4 bases; unmatched bases: 3. Germline CDR1 SGHAT, CDR2 FQNNGV. The CDR3 is 15 residues long. CDR3 sequence: CASSPGTSGRETQYF. The CDR3 DNA reads TGTGCCAGCAGCCCCGGGACTAGCGGGAGAGAGACCCAGTACTTC.

Points on this clone: Additional DNA sequences in this sample encode the identical CDR3. The chain links TRBV4-1 to TRBJ2-7, with D hard to call. CDR3 length: 13 residues. Germline-derived CDR1 and CDR2 are MGHRA and YSYEKL. V was trimmed by 1 base and J by 3 bases, leaving 7 bases between them. The CDR3, as DNA: TGCGCCAGCAGCCAAGGGAAGGGCTACGAGCAGTACTTC. It codes for CASSQGKGYEQYF.

This chain links TRBV5-5 with TRBJ2-1, with 9 nucleotides matching TRBD2. The V gene's germline CDR1 is SGHKS and CDR2 YYEKEE (reference sequence). The CDR3 covers 14 residues. The junction had 6 bases not matched to a gene; V was cut back by 6 bases and J by 5 bases. The CDR3 reads CASIVSGRNNEQFF. The DNA for the CDR3 is TGTGCCAGCATCGTTAGCGGGAGAAACAATGAGCAGTTCTTC.

The gene calls are TRBV6-5 and TRBJ2-4; the match to TRBD1 covers 10 bases. Germline assignment: CDR1 MNHEY and CDR2 SVGAGI. V dropped 2 bases and J dropped 9; count of bases not matched to a gene: 4. This CDR3 region has 14 residues. The DNA for the CDR3 is TGTGCCAGCAGTTACGGGACAGGGGTGGGCATTCAGTACTTC. It translates to CASSYGTGVGIQYF.

As concerns this clone: One end of the junction does not line up with germline, which may come from a read error. For the CDR3, the DNA is TGCACCAGCGGACTAGCGGGAGGCTGGGAGCTGTTTTTT. As protein: CTSGLAGGWELFF. The V call is TRBV5-1, the J call TRBJ2-2, with 14 bases identical to TRBD2. This CDR3 spans 13 amino acids. The germline V gene has CDR1 SGHRS and CDR2 YFSETQ.

The CDR3 is CASSTAIYYEQYF. CDR3 bases: TGTGCCAGTAGTACGGCCATTTACTACGAGCAGTACTTC. The chain joins TRBV19 to TRBJ2-7; D unclear. Germline V lookup: CDR1 LNHDA, CDR2 SQIVND (reference sequence). The CDR3 has 13 residues. The V gene lost 4 bases and the J gene lost 3 bases, with 10 bases spanning the gap.